This T cell receptor (beta chain) was sequenced in a study of T-cell reconstitution after alpha-beta-depleted transplantation in children. Whole-study results and caveats: Reportedly, roughly two months post-transplant, alpha-beta T cells arose from several hundred expanded graft clones. Newly generated T cells supplied most T-cell counts and diversity one year post-transplant.

Comment on this clonotype: Antigen specificity is unknown.

Germline V gives CDR1 SGHDT, CDR2 YYEEEE. V lost 9 bases and J 7 bases, leaving 20 bases between the germline ends. This CDR3 has 14 amino acids. Unique molecular identifiers were used to barcode this TCRbeta library. TCRdb recomputed calls from the PCR reads with MiXCR, one row per CDR3 protein. The table records hundreds of thousands of distinct CDR3 sequences, 6% to 10% of them present only once. This chain uses TRBV5-6 with TRBJ2-1; D possibly corresponds to TRBD1 (6 bases). The material was peripheral blood, obtained 360 days after TCRalphabeta/CD19-depleted stem cell transplant. The receptor was isolated from a female patient between 2 and 15 years old who had a stem cell transplant for Fanconi anemia, so the T cells may come from the graft donor. The CDR3 bases are TGTGCCATCGGCTTCCCCACCACAGGGAATGAGCAGTTCTTC. This translates into CAIGFPTTGNEQFF.